This T cell receptor (beta chain) was sequenced during a study of T cell responses to AZD1222 COVID-19 vaccine (dated by TCRdb to 2020 to 2022). For the study in its entirety: AZD1222 recipients with second doses at about 4 weeks or about 12 weeks were pooled, because spike-specific TCR depth and breadth did not differ between schedules. A total of under 250 trial participants underwent TCR sequencing, of whom around 210 had received two doses of AZD1222 and about 25 had received two doses of the MenACWY control vaccine. Trial participants were enrolled into age subgroups of 18-55, 56-69 and 70-plus years, which contained about 150, 27 and 61 TCR-sequenced participants, respectively.

The full study reports these points: Conclusions about previously exposed vaccinees are limited, since just a handful of AZD1222 recipients were seropositive for SARS-CoV-2 at baseline. The 56-69-year group was small, and its depth increase did not reach significance, likely because of low power. Spike-specific TCR breadth and depth rose significantly after two AZD1222 doses compared with day 0 and with MenACWY recipients. Because no day 14 peak-response samples were available, the repertoires could be characterized only after the peak T cell response. Epitopes outside the regions mutated in the B.1.351 and B.1.1.7 variants were reportedly recognized by nearly half of the unique spike-specific TCRs. Participants were mostly white British, with more females than males. The authors suggested clonal diversity may have been underestimated. The vaccine-associated CD4 TCRs covered the entire spike protein, and the dominant responses fell in regions 160-218 and 743-854.

On this clone itself: Its antigen remains unidentified. Base qualities were left out, and no much larger clone turns up one base away.

V sheds 8 bases and J sheds 3 bases, leaving 12 bases between their ends. For CDR1 and CDR2, the germline V gene lists MNHEY and SVGAGI. Including cysteine and phenylalanine, the CDR3 has 13 amino acids. Kept here is only the CDR3 DNA, which spans 39 bases and is read in frame from base 1. Interpreted using the paper, the time point label stands for: baseline before first vaccination. Vaccinee samples came from UK trials COV001 and COV002, including a single-blind randomized controlled phase 2/3 trial of AZD1222 (ChAdOx1 nCoV-19) in healthy adults. For TCRbeta chain sequencing, PBMC samples were collected from trial participants at day 0 and at day 28 after the second dose. The CDR3 regions of human TCRbeta chains were analyzed by immunosequencing. Regarding the original processing steps: Repertoire TCRs were checked for matches against a reference library of SARS-CoV-2-specific TCRs that had been generated using the MIRA antigen-specificity platform. Breadth meant the fraction of unique TCRs that were SARS-CoV-2-associated, whereas depth meant the fraction of total T cells that were SARS-CoV-2-associated. Using the MIRA data, each spike-specific TCR was assigned both to the spike region to which the TCR was reactive and to a CD4 or CD8 class. Log10-transformed breadth and depth values were compared by one-way ANOVA with Sidak's multiple comparisons tests. TCRdb carries this immuneACCESS record with in-frame sequences only. Its versions omit some clonotypes, under half of them owing to an unresolved V gene in the studies checked, with the rest unexplained. The V and J calls and clone size were taken over from that table, and D and trimming were inferred from the DNA. The sample data list roughly 110,000 clones, and more than 75% of these were observed just once. Roughly a fifth of the sample rests with the top ten.

The V gene is TRBV6-5 and the J gene is TRBJ2-3; no D gene can be assigned with confidence. The clonotype was recovered from an adult in good health. The material was peripheral blood, obtained on day 0 of AZD1222 vaccination. The nucleotides are TGTGCCAGCTCTCTCGGTGGAACAGATACGCAGTATTTT. Its product reads: CASSLGGTDTQYF.